The 11 T cell receptor beta chains in this list originate from one sample, sequenced in a study of blood T cell repertoires in COVID-19. Assay: immunoSEQ multiplex PCR; the TCRdb copy retains only in-frame clones and omits some. The sample includes some 300,000 clones, about 89% of them seen just once. Sequencing was carried out using PBMCs or T cells enriched from blood (not recorded which). Receptor source: a middle-aged woman who had recovered from COVID-19.

V usage is TRBV15 and J usage is TRBJ2-3; a weak D match, TRBD1 (6 bases). V shed 3 bases and J shed 2 bases, with 15 bases lying between them. Germline lookup yields CDR1 LNHNV and CDR2 YYDKDF (reference sequence). The CDR3 loop spans 16 amino acids. The CDR3 here is CATSSSQGRPTDTQYF. The CDR3 DNA is TGTGCCACCAGCAGCAGTCAGGGGCGCCCCACAGATACGCAGTATTTT.

The chain recombines TRBV14 with TRBJ2-5; tentatively, D is TRBD2 (5 bases). Germline V gene lookup returns CDR1 SGHDN and CDR2 FVKESK. The V end was cut by 4 bases, the J end by 3 bases, with 15 bases between. The CDR3 is 15 amino acids. The chain's CDR3 is CASSLGPSWEETQYF. CDR3 DNA sequence: TGTGCCAGCAGCCTAGGGCCTAGCTGGGAAGAGACCCAGTACTTC. Filled out from reference TRBV14 and TRBJ2-5, the complete variable domain reads EAGVTQFPSHSVIEKGQTVTLRCDPISGHDNLYWYRRVMGKEIKFLLHFVKESKQDESGMPNNRFLAERTGGTYSTLKVQPAELEDSGVYFCASSLGPSWEETQYFGPGTRLLVL.

This clone was seen only a few times. CDR3 bases: TGTGCCATCAGTGAGTCCACCTACAGGGGGGTCGACTATGGCTACACCTTC. Translation: CAISESTYRGVDYGYTF. The chain employs TRBV10-3 and TRBJ1-2, with 8 bases lining up with TRBD1. The CDR3 length is 17 residues. Germline CDR1 is ENHRY and CDR2 is SYGVKD. V lost 0 bases and J lost 3; bases outside the gene matches: 9.

The V call is TRBV19, the J call TRBJ2-5; 14 nucleotides match TRBD2. The CDR3 has 15 amino acids. The V gene's germline CDR1 is LNHDA and CDR2 SQIVND (reference sequence). With V trimmed by 6 bases and J by 4 bases, 4 bases remained unmatched. The CDR3 nucleotides read TGTGCCAGTAGCTACGGACTAGCGGGAGGAGAGACCCAGTACTTC. Protein product: CASSYGLAGGETQYF.

The genes are TRBV15 and TRBJ2-3, with 11 bases identical to TRBD2. This CDR3 is 16 amino acids long. V shed 4 bases and J 2 bases; nucleotides not matched to a gene: 5. Germline V lookup: CDR1 LNHNV, CDR2 YYDKDF (reference sequence). CDR3 residues: CATSTTSGGYTDTQYF. The DNA for the CDR3 is TGTGCCACCAGCACCACTAGCGGGGGCTACACAGATACGCAGTATTTT.

This chain connects TRBV11-3 to TRBJ2-1; 11 bases fit TRBD1. Germline V gene data show CDR1 as SGHNT and CDR2 as YENEEA. J gave up 7 bases and V 7 bases, and 18 bases lay outside the gene matches. The CDR3 totals 18 residues. DNA of the CDR3: TGTGCCAGCACGGACAGGGGGCGCGGTGGTGCGGGCCCAAATGAGCAGTTCTTC. It translates to CASTDRGRGGAGPNEQFF.

CDR3 nucleotides: TGTGCCAGCAGTTTAATACCAGGGTGGAACTATGGCTACACCTTC. This encodes CASSLIPGWNYGYTF. The genes are TRBV28 and TRBJ1-2; D possibly corresponds to TRBD1 (5 bases). This CDR3 region has 15 residues. The germline CDR1 and CDR2 sequences are MDHEN and SYDVKM. The germline V and J ends were trimmed by 2 bases and 2 bases, with 12 bases remaining between them.

The chain has TRBV2 and TRBJ2-3; 16 bases map to TRBD2. The CDR3 has 18 amino acids. J was trimmed by 0 bases and V by 6 bases; bases with no gene match: 6. The germline V gene has CDR1 SNHLY and CDR2 FYNNEI. CDR3 protein: CASRLGTSGGVSTDTQYF. The CDR3 DNA follows: TGTGCCAGCAGACTCGGGACTAGCGGGGGGGTAAGCACAGATACGCAGTATTTT.

V and J are TRBV6-5 and TRBJ2-7, with D hard to call. The CDR3 has 14 residues. In germline, CDR1 is MNHEY, CDR2 SVGAGI. V shed 10 bases and J shed 2 bases, with 18 bases lying between them. CDR3: CATLATVRAYEQYF. In DNA form, the CDR3 reads TGTGCCACCTTAGCAACTGTTCGGGCCTACGAGCAGTACTTC.

This clone was seen just once. The chain recombines TRBV20-1 with TRBJ2-5; 12 positions match TRBD2. Germline lookup yields CDR1 DFQATT and CDR2 SNEGSKA (reference sequence). The J segment lost 4 bases and the V segment lost 3 bases, leaving 9 bases of the junction unmatched. The CDR3 is made up of 16 amino acids. Here the CDR3 reads CSASASGLAGTETQYF. As DNA, the CDR3 is TGCAGTGCTAGTGCCTCAGGACTAGCGGGAACAGAGACCCAGTACTTC.

V gene TRBV9 combines with J gene TRBJ2-2, with 8 bases aligning to TRBD1. J was trimmed by 1 base and V by 2 bases; bases with no gene match: 4. Germline CDR1 reads SGDLS; CDR2 reads YYNGEE. This CDR3 comprises 16 residues. This chain's CDR3 is CASSVVQGGNTGELFF. The DNA of the CDR3 is TGTGCCAGCAGCGTGGTACAGGGGGGGAACACCGGGGAGCTGTTTTTT.